This T cell receptor beta chain was profiled in a study of blood T cells in healthy people across ages. This clonotype showed up just once. A read error may explain this, as a much larger clone is one base away. V was clipped by 4 bases and J by 4 bases, with 7 bases between them. Germline lookup yields CDR1 SQVTM and CDR2 ANQGSEA. The CDR3 sequence is 11 residues long. Every donor gave ten milliliters of peripheral blood. A J-beta primer mix and a sample-barcoded 5' primer were used in a second PCR of roughly 6 to 12 cycles. One entry per CDR3 protein results from TCRdb running MiXCR on the 5' RACE reads. The data hold over 550,000 distinct CDR3 sequences, with about 30% observed a single time.

Sample: blood. The receptor comes from a woman over 75 in good health. The chain carries TRBV29-1 and TRBJ1-2; D remains ambiguous. CDR3 coding DNA: TGCAGCGTTGTGCGCCGCTATGGCTACACCTTC. This codes for CSVVRRYGYTF.